This TCR beta chain was retrieved from a study of T cells after yellow fever vaccination. A remark on this clonotype: Its antigen is unknown.

Germline values: CDR1 DFQATT, CDR2 SNEGSKA (reference sequence). This CDR3 has 11 residues. Study-wide findings and caveats: Peaking faster, on day 5 versus 15, the secondary response was nonetheless weaker.

One entry per CDR3 protein, called by TCRdb with MiXCR from the 5' RACE reads. There are about 260,000 distinct CDR3 sequences in the sample; around 13% occur only once, and roughly 0.5% lies in the top ten. V gene TRBV20-1 combines with J gene TRBJ2-7; possibly TRBD2 for D (6 bases). The origin of this receptor is a man aged 25-40 years who received the YFV17D yellow fever vaccine. This sample comprised CD4+ T cells sorted from PBMCs, obtained 45 days after the yellow fever booster vaccination. CDR3 nucleotide sequence: TGCAGGCCGGGAGCGACCTACGAGCAGTACTTC. Protein product: CRPGATYEQYF.